This T cell receptor beta chain was sequenced for a study of radiation and T cells in renal cell carcinoma. Study-wide background: Nephrectomy followed 15 Gy stereotactic body radiation by 4 weeks.

This clone was recorded only once. Time point meaning: baseline pretreatment blood. Stated treatment: 15 Gy SBRT to primary tumor, nephrectomy 4 weeks later. The tumor was a clear cell renal cell carcinoma. Libraries were prepared by immunoSEQ multiplex PCR; TCRdb keeps only in-frame clonotypes and omits some of them. The sample lists 45,000 or so clones, about 80% occurring once. The sequences come from blood, collected from a patient whose treatment included radiotherapy and nephrectomy. This TCR was sampled from a woman between 65 and 79 years old with renal cell carcinoma.

The CDR3 protein is CASSLASGLDEQYF. Written as DNA, the CDR3 is TGCGCCAGCAGCCTGGCTAGCGGCCTTGACGAGCAGTACTTC. The chain links TRBV4-3 to TRBJ2-7; TRBD2 matches at 7 bases. The CDR3 loop spans 14 amino acids. Trimming removed 4 bases from V and 5 bases from J; junction bases left unmatched: 8. Germline CDR1 LGHNA, CDR2 YSLEER.